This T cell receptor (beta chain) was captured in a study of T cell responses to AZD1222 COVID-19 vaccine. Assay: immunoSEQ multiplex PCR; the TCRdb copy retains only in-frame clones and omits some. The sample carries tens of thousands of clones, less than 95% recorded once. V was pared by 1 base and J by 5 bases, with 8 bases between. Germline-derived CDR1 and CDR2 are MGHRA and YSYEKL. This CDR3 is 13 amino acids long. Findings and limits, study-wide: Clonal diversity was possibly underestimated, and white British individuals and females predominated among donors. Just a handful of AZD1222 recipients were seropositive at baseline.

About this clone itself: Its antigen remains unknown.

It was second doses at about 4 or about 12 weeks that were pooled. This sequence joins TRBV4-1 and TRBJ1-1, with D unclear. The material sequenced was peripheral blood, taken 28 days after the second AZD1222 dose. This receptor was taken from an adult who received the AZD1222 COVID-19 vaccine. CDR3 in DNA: TGCGCCAGCAGCCAAGGTGGGGAGACTGAAGCTTTCTTT. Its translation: CASSQGGETEAFF.